The 18 T cell receptor beta chains below come from one sample, sequenced in a study of STAT5B mutations in CD4+ large granular lymphocyte leukemia. This table comes from immunoSEQ multiplex PCR, and its TCRdb copy is limited to in-frame clones, with some not included. The profile shows over 30,000 clones, 87% of them singletons. Input material: CD4+ T cells from blood buffy coats. The receptors here all came from a human donor in good health.

V gene TRBV19 combines with J gene TRBJ2-2, with D tentatively TRBD1 (5 bases). Trimming left V 0 bases short and J 4 bases short, with 6 bases between. The germline gives CDR1 LNHDA, CDR2 SQIVND (reference sequence). This CDR3 is 14 amino acids long. The CDR3 loop reads CASSIDRVTGELFF. In nucleotides, the CDR3 is TGTGCCAGTAGTATAGACAGGGTCACCGGGGAGCTGTTTTTT.

The chain links TRBV2 to TRBJ2-5; perhaps D is TRBD1 or TRBD2 (5 bases each). Germline V gene data show CDR1 as SNHLY and CDR2 as FYNNEI. This CDR3 comprises 14 residues. The V end lost 3 bases, the J end lost 2 bases, and 10 bases lay between the germline ends. CDR3 in amino acids: CASSEGTLQETQYF. In nucleotides, the CDR3 is TGTGCCAGCAGTGAGGGGACCTTGCAAGAGACCCAGTACTTC.

V is TRBV6-6 and J is TRBJ1-1; TRBD1 matches 8 bases. Trimming at V came to 7 bases and at J to 0 bases, leaving 7 bases not matched to a gene. Germline V gene data show CDR1 as MNHNY and CDR2 as SVGAGI (reference sequence). CDR3 length: 15 residues. CDR3 sequence: CASINRGSLNTEAFF. The CDR3 coding sequence is TGTGCCAGCATTAACAGGGGGTCCCTGAACACTGAAGCTTTCTTT.

The chain recombines TRBV5-1 with TRBJ1-4; weak D call: TRBD1 (5 bases). The CDR3 loop spans 15 amino acids. Germline V gene lookup returns CDR1 SGHRS and CDR2 YFSETQ. Deletions cut 0 bases from V and 6 bases from J, with 12 bases between. Written as DNA, the CDR3 is TGCGCCAGCAGCTTGGCCGGCAGGGTTGATGAAAAACTGTTTTTT. Its protein product is CASSLAGRVDEKLFF.

This chain links TRBV9 with TRBJ2-7; TRBD1 agrees at 11 bases. Germline V gives CDR1 SGDLS, CDR2 YYNGEE. Unmatched junction bases numbered 10, after V lost 4 bases and J lost 1 base. The CDR3 totals 17 residues. The CDR3 nucleotides read TGTGCCAGCAGCCCCTATTCCGGGACAGGGGGTTCCTACGAGCAGTACTTC. Protein sequence: CASSPYSGTGGSYEQYF.

J is TRBJ2-7 and V is TRBV19; TRBD2 matches 8 bases. J lost 2 bases, V lost 6 bases, and 9 bases had no gene match. Germline V gene sequence: CDR1 LNHDA, CDR2 SQIVND (reference sequence). The length of the CDR3 is 15 residues. Here the CDR3 reads CASRDSSGLTYEQYF. CDR3 coding DNA: TGTGCCAGTAGAGACTCTAGCGGGTTAACCTACGAGCAGTACTTC.

The chain is built from TRBV5-4 and TRBJ2-1, with 11 bases fitting TRBD2. The junction had 5 bases not matched to a gene; V was cut back by 3 bases and J by 0 bases. Germline assignment: CDR1 SGHNT and CDR2 YYREEE (reference sequence). This CDR3 has 17 residues. CDR3 sequence: CASSSGTSGHSYNEQFF. The DNA for the CDR3 is TGTGCCAGCAGCTCTGGGACTAGCGGCCACTCCTACAATGAGCAGTTCTTC.

The rearrangement uses TRBV7-9 and TRBJ2-5; D unclear. CDR3 length equals 14 residues. Germline V gives CDR1 SEHNR, CDR2 FQNEAQ (reference sequence). Between the trimmed V and J ends, which lost 0 bases and 4 bases, there was a span of 9 bases. The CDR3 protein is CASSLASKVETQYF. DNA for the CDR3: TGTGCCAGCAGCTTAGCCTCTAAGGTAGAGACCCAGTACTTC.

The chain combines TRBV11-2 with TRBJ2-1, with 8 positions matching TRBD1. CDR1 is SGHAT and CDR2 is FQNNGV in the germline V gene. The length of the CDR3 is 14 residues. The V gene end was trimmed by 8 bases and the J gene end by 4 bases; junction bases not matched to a gene: 7. The CDR3 loop is CASRRGRDYNEQFF. DNA for the CDR3: TGTGCCAGCCGCAGGGGGCGGGATTACAATGAGCAGTTCTTC.

The J gene is TRBJ1-1, the V gene TRBV5-1, with a tentative D call TRBD1 (6 bases). V lost 0 bases to trimming and J lost 1 base, with 10 bases between them. The germline CDR1 and CDR2 sequences are SGHRS and YFSETQ. This CDR3 spans 15 amino acids. The CDR3 loop is CASSLDGQRNTEAFF. The CDR3 nucleotides read TGCGCCAGCAGCTTGGACGGACAGCGGAACACTGAAGCTTTCTTT.

The CDR3 DNA reads TGTGCCAGCAGCTACGCCGACAGGGGGCGAGAGACCCAGTACTTC. Its translation: CASSYADRGRETQYF. The rearrangement uses TRBV5-4 and TRBJ2-5, with TRBD1 matching 10 bases. CDR3 size: 15 residues. Trimming at V came to 3 bases and at J to 4 bases, leaving 6 bases not matched to a gene. CDR1 SGHNT and CDR2 YYREEE come from the germline V gene (reference sequence).

The chain recombines TRBV19 with TRBJ1-5; 7 nucleotides align to TRBD1. CDR3 length equals 14 residues. The V and J ends lost 5 bases and 7 bases, in that order; junction bases with no gene match: 8. Germline V gives CDR1 LNHDA, CDR2 SQIVND (reference sequence). For the CDR3, the DNA is TGTGCCAGTAGTGAGGCAGGGGGGAGACAGCCCCAGCATTTT. As protein: CASSEAGGRQPQHF.

The rearrangement links TRBV7-2 to TRBJ1-1; the match to TRBD1 covers 9 bases. The CDR3 length is 16 residues. V trimming: 0 bases; J trimming: 5 bases; junction bases outside the gene matches: 7. Germline assignment: CDR1 SGHTA and CDR2 FQGNSA. CDR3 coding DNA: TGTGCCAGCAGCTTAGCGCCCGGACAGGGGTGGACTGAAGCTTTCTTT. Translated, it gives CASSLAPGQGWTEAFF.

The genes are TRBV19 and TRBJ2-5, with 8 bases aligning to TRBD2. Unmatched junction bases numbered 13, after V lost 6 bases and J lost 4 bases. The CDR3 totals 16 residues. CDR1 is LNHDA, CDR2 SQIVND, per germline (reference sequence). This chain's CDR3 is CASSYASAGGPETQYF. In DNA, the CDR3 is TGTGCCAGTAGCTACGCATCGGCGGGGGGCCCAGAGACCCAGTACTTC. The whole variable domain, remainder taken from reference TRBV19 and TRBJ2-5, is DGGITQSPKYLFRKEGQNVTLSCEQNLNHDAMYWYRQDPGQGLRLIYYSQIVNDFQKGDIAEGYSVSREKKESFPLTVTSAQKNPTAFYLCASSYASAGGPETQYFGPGTRLLVL.

The CDR3 region is CASSYSLAGAYNEQFF. Written as DNA, the CDR3 is TGTGCCAGCAGTTACTCGCTAGCGGGAGCCTACAATGAGCAGTTCTTC. The chain has TRBV6-5 and TRBJ2-1; 10 bases are a match to TRBD2. The CDR3 loop spans 16 amino acids. Germline V gene data show CDR1 as MNHEY and CDR2 as SVGAGI. Trimming at V came to 0 bases and at J to 2 bases, leaving 1 base not matched to a gene.

This clone was counted once. The chain employs TRBV2 and TRBJ2-5; TRBD2 might be the D (7 bases). The germline CDR1 and CDR2 sequences are SNHLY and FYNNEI. V lost 6 bases and J 5 bases, leaving 19 bases between the germline ends. The CDR3 contains 15 residues. CDR3: CASSRGTTRGETQYF. The CDR3 DNA reads as TGTGCCAGCAGCCGAGGGACTACGAGGGGGGAGACCCAGTACTTC.

The rearrangement joins TRBV5-4 to TRBJ1-1; 7 bases map to TRBD1. This CDR3 comprises 17 residues. Germline V gives CDR1 SGHNT, CDR2 YYREEE (reference sequence). Trimming cost V 3 bases and J 0 bases; bases outside gene matches: 11. This CDR3 is CASSSGQALRMNTEAFF. DNA for the CDR3: TGTGCCAGCAGCTCCGGACAGGCCCTACGTATGAACACTGAAGCTTTCTTT.

The chain joins TRBV5-1 to TRBJ2-1, with D unresolved. Looked up from germline, CDR1 is SGHRS and CDR2 is YFSETQ. This CDR3 region has 14 residues. The ends were cut back, 8 bases at V and 0 bases at J, with 12 bases in the middle. CDR3 nucleotide sequence: TGCGCCAGTCATCCTGGATACTCCTACAATGAGCAGTTCTTC. This codes for CASHPGYSYNEQFF.